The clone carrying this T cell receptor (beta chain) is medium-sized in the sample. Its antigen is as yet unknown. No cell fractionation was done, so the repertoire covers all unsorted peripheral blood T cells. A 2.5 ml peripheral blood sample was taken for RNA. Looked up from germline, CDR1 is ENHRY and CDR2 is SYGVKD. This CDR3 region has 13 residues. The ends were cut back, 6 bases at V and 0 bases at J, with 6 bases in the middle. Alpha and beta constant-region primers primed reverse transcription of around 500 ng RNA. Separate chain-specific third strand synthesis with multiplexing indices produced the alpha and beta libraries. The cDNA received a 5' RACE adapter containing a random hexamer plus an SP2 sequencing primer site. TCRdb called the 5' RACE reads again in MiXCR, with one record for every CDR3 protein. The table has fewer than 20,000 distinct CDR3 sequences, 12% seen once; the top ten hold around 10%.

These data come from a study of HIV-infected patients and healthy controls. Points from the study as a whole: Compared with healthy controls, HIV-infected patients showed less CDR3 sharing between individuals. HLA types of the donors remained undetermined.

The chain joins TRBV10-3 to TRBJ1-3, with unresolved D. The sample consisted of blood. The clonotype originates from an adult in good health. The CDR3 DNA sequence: TGTGCCATCAGGCAGCCCTCTGGAAACACCATATATTTT. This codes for CAIRQPSGNTIYF.